What follows describes a single T cell receptor (beta chain). As yet, its antigen is unknown. Clones were read by immunoSEQ multiplex PCR, and TCRdb kept only the in-frame ones, dropping some. The profile shows around 40,000 clones, about 75% of them singletons. Noted time point: week 23, last vaccination. Doses comprised 300 ug of mutant IDH1 20-mer peptide each, plus topical imiquimod. The CDR3 loop spans 14 amino acids. Germline V CDR1 and CDR2: MNHEY, SMNVEV (reference sequence). The V end lost 1 base, the J end lost 2 bases, and 8 bases lay between the germline ends. This sample stems from a study of a mutant IDH1 vaccine in newly diagnosed glioma. Turning to the study itself: Vaccination followed radiotherapy alone by 4-6 weeks, or accompanied temozolomide cycles. Standard pretreatment was either radiotherapy, temozolomide, or, for most, radiochemotherapy with temozolomide. Averaging approximately 42 years of age, treated patients were roughly 60% male and about 38% female.

General study results and limits: Among all patients, vaccine-induced immune responses occurred in approximately 93%.

V gene TRBV27 combines with J gene TRBJ2-5; D is ambiguous. The source is a man aged 50 to 60 with glioma. This material consisted of PBMCs, taken from a glioma patient whose treatment included an IDH1 peptide vaccine. The CDR3 loop reads CASSLFGQQETQYF. In DNA form, the CDR3 reads TGTGCCAGCAGTTTATTTGGGCAACAAGAGACCCAGTACTTC.